Presented here are 20 T cell receptor beta chains from one specimen sequenced in a study of monozygotic twins with inflammatory bowel disease. TCRdb reprocessed the 5' RACE reads and stores each CDR3 protein as one record, lacking DNA. Its listing shows approximately 400,000 distinct CDR3 sequences. The sequenced sample was blood. The receptors were sampled from a human donor with ulcerative colitis or Crohn's disease, or a healthy co-twin of an affected twin (not recorded which).

This chain joins TRBV4-3 and TRBJ1-4. This CDR3 comprises 13 residues. Per germline, CDR1 LGHNA and CDR2 YSLEER. This chain's CDR3 is CASRRNGNEKLFF.

The chain combines TRBV30 with TRBJ1-4; the TCRdb call, TRBD1, lacks DNA for checking. This CDR3 is built from 15 residues. Germline V CDR1 and CDR2: GTSNPN, SVGIG (reference sequence). CDR3 in amino acids: CAWGTGGATNEKLFF. The full variable domain, its missing parts supplied by reference TRBV30 and TRBJ1-4, is SQTIHQWPATLVQPVGSPLSLECTVEGTSNPNLYWYRQAAGRGLQLLFYSVGIGQISSEVPQNLSASRPQDRQFILSSKKLLLSDSGFYLCAWGTGGATNEKLFFGSGTQLSVL.

The rearrangement uses TRBV4-3 and TRBJ2-7; with no DNA, the TCRdb D assignment of TRBD1 cannot be verified. The CDR3 contains 16 residues. CDR1 and CDR2 (germline): LGHNA, YSLEER. Here the CDR3 reads CASSKDVRGGPYEQYF.

The rearrangement joins TRBV6-2 or TRBV6-3 to TRBJ2-7; TCRdb's D gene call, TRBD1, goes unchecked for lack of DNA. This CDR3 region has 15 residues. Germline assignment: CDR1 MNHEY and CDR2 SVGEGT. The CDR3 protein is CASSQPQGGLREQYF.

The chain combines TRBV7-3 with TRBJ1-4. The length of the CDR3 is 13 residues. Germline assignment: CDR1 SGHTA and CDR2 FQGTGA. The chain's CDR3 is CASSLNLGEKLFF.

The chain has TRBV5-1 and TRBJ2-1; TCRdb's D call, TRBD2, is unchecked because there is no DNA. CDR1 is SGHRS, CDR2 YFSETQ, per germline. The CDR3 is 19 residues long. CDR3 sequence: CASSSRGTSGGAFHNEQFF.

The chain couples TRBV5-1 to TRBJ1-2; TCRdb selects TRBD1, and the lack of DNA leaves this call unchecked. Looked up from germline, CDR1 is SGHRS and CDR2 is YFSETQ. This CDR3 region has 14 residues. This CDR3 is CASSFDSFNYGYTF.

The V call is TRBV4-1, the J call TRBJ1-2. Germline values: CDR1 MGHRA, CDR2 YSYEKL. The CDR3 runs 13 residues. CDR3 region: CASSQDRWDGYTF.

This chain connects TRBV7-7 to TRBJ2-1; TCRdb picks TRBD1, but there is no DNA to check that call. Germline V lookup: CDR1 SSHAT, CDR2 FNYEAQ (reference sequence). The CDR3 runs to 16 residues. CDR3 sequence: CASSLAGYRPHNEQFF.

J is TRBJ1-1 and V is TRBV20-1; TCRdb's D gene call, TRBD1, goes unchecked for lack of DNA. CDR1 is DFQATT and CDR2 is SNEGSKA in the germline V gene (reference sequence). This CDR3 is built from 13 residues. The CDR3: CSAPTDPNTEAFF.

V gene TRBV5-1 combines with J gene TRBJ2-1; the D gene TCRdb calls, TRBD2, cannot be checked with no DNA. CDR3 size: 13 residues. Per germline, CDR1 SGHRS and CDR2 YFSETQ. CDR3 in amino acids: CASSLLAGPEQFF.

The chain has TRBV15 and TRBJ2-3; the TCRdb call, TRBD2, lacks DNA for checking. This CDR3 is built from 19 residues. Germline values: CDR1 LNHNV, CDR2 YYDKDF (reference sequence). The CDR3 sequence: CATSRDEGAPGTAGDTQYF.

V is TRBV6-5 and J is TRBJ2-1; TCRdb designates TRBD2, a call that cannot be tested without DNA. CDR3 length: 14 amino acids. Per the germline V gene, CDR1 is MNHEY and CDR2 is SVGAGI. CDR3 sequence reads: CASSYRRGGNEQFF.

The rearrangement uses TRBV9 and TRBJ2-3; there is no DNA to check the TCRdb D call of TRBD1. This CDR3 is 15 amino acids long. CDR1 and CDR2 (germline): SGDLS, YYNGEE. This CDR3 is CASSAGWMGTDTQYF.

The chain carries TRBV29-1 and TRBJ1-3. This CDR3 comprises 15 residues. Germline V CDR1 and CDR2: SQVTM, ANQGSEA. Here the CDR3 reads CSVEEWASSGNTIYF.

This rearrangement joins TRBV5-1 to TRBJ2-2. In germline, CDR1 is SGHRS, CDR2 YFSETQ. The CDR3 has 14 amino acids. CDR3 sequence: CASSLDAQGGELFF.

The CDR3: CASSTTGQGAIRQYF. The rearrangement uses TRBV27 and TRBJ2-7; there is no DNA to check the TCRdb D call of TRBD1. The CDR3 runs 15 residues. The germline gives CDR1 MNHEY, CDR2 SMNVEV (reference sequence).

The chain has TRBV7-7 and TRBJ2-2; TCRdb designates TRBD2, a call that cannot be tested without DNA. The CDR3 sequence is 14 residues long. In germline, CDR1 is SSHAT, CDR2 FNYEAQ (reference sequence). The CDR3 protein is CASSPSTSPGELFF.

The V call is TRBV7-2, the J call TRBJ2-4; TCRdb's D call, TRBD1, is unchecked because there is no DNA. Germline V CDR1 and CDR2: SGHTA, FQGNSA. CDR3 size: 17 residues. CDR3 residues: CASSSLGGTLAKNIQYF. The full variable domain, with the rest looked up from reference TRBV7-2 and TRBJ2-4, is GAGVSQSPSNKVTEKGKDVELRCDPISGHTALYWYRQSLGQGLEFLIYFQGNSAPDKSGLPSDRFSAERTGGSVSTLTIQRTQQEDSAVYLCASSSLGGTLAKNIQYFGAGTRLSVL.

The J gene is TRBJ1-2, the V gene TRBV5-4; TCRdb reports TRBD1, a call that lacks DNA to check it against. Germline CDR1 reads SGHNT; CDR2 reads YYREEE (reference sequence). This CDR3 contains 14 residues. The CDR3 is CASSSGTGGFGYTF.